This record looks at one TCR beta chain sequence and its context. For the second PCR, which ran for about 6 to 11 cycles, a sample-barcoded 5' primer and a J-beta primer mix were used. A single record per CDR3 protein comes from TCRdb applying MiXCR to the 5' RACE reads. The sample holds roughly 1,500,000 distinct CDR3 sequences, about 43% seen once. The CDR3 consists of 14 residues. Germline V gene sequence: CDR1 SQVTM, CDR2 ANQGSEA. Trimming removed 4 bases at V and 0 bases at J, with 12 bases between. These data are taken from a study of blood T cells in healthy people across ages. Samples each yielded at least 5.5 micrograms of total RNA.

The sequenced sample was blood. The chain links TRBV29-1 to TRBJ1-1; the D is unclear. The TCR comes from a woman aged 18-35 years in good health. CDR3 region: CSVVVASLNTEAFF. The CDR3 nucleotides are TGCAGCGTTGTGGTGGCCAGCTTGAACACTGAAGCTTTCTTT.